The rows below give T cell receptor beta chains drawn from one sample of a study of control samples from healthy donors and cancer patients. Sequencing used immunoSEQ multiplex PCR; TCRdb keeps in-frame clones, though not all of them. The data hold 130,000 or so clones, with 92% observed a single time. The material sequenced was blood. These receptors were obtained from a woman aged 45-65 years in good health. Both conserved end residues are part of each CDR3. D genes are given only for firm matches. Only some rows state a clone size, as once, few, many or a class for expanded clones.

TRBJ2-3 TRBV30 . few TGTGCCTGGAGTGTACGGGAGAGAGATACGCAGTATTTT CAWSVRERDTQYF
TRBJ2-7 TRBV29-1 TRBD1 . TGCAGCGTAGCGGGACAGGGGACATACGAGCAGTACTTC CSVAGQGTYEQYF
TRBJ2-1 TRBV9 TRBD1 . TGTGCCAGCCGCGCTCTCGGACAGGGTTACAATGAGCAGTTCTTC CASRALGQGYNEQFF
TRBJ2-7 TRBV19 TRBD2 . TGTGCCAGTAGTATTTTGGCGGGAGGCCCCATGGACGAGCAGTACTTC CASSILAGGPMDEQYF
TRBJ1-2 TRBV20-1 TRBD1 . TGCAGTGCTAGTTCCGGGACAGGGAACTATGGCTACACCTTC CSASSGTGNYGYTF
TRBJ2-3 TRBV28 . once TGTGCCAGCAGTTTCCCCTGGGCAGGCACAGATACGCAGTATTTT CASSFPWAGTDTQYF
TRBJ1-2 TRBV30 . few TGTGCCTGGAGTTCCCCTCGGTGGGCCGATGGCTACACCTTC CAWSSPRWADGYTF
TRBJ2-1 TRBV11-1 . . TGTGCCAGCAGCTTATCAGGGTTTAATGAGCAGTTCTTC CASSLSGFNEQFF
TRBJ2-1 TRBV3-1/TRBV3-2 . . TGTGCCAGCAGCCAAGCGCGGGGAGGAGAGCAGTTCTTC CASSQARGGEQFF
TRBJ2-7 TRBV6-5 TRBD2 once TGTGCCAACCGGCGGGGGGGGTCCTACGAGCAGTACTTC CANRRGGSYEQYF
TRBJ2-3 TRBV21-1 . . TGTGCCAGCAGCAGTGGCGTAGCCTTGGATACGCAGTATTTT CASSSGVALDTQYF
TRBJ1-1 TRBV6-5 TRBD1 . TGTGCCAGCAGTTTGGGACAGAGGAACACTGAAGCTTTCTTT CASSLGQRNTEAFF
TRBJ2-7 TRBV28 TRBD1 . TGTGCCAGCATCGGGGACAGGGATCGTCTCTACGAGCAGTACTTC CASIGDRDRLYEQYF
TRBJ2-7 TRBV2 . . TGTGCCAGCAGTAGGGGCAAAGTGAACTACGAGCAGTACTTC CASSRGKVNYEQYF
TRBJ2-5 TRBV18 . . TGTGCCAGCTCACCGATTCGAGAGGGACGTCAAGAGACCCAGTACTTC CASSPIREGRQETQYF
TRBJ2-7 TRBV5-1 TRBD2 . TGCGCCAGCAGCTTGGTTATTAGCGGGGGCTCCTACGAGCAGTACTTC CASSLVISGGSYEQYF
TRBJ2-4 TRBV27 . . TGTGCCAGCAGTTCTGGAAGGGTGGACATTCAGTACTTC CASSSGRVDIQYF
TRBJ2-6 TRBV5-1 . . TGCGCCAGCAGTGAGGGAAACTCTGGGGCCAACGTCCTGACTTTC CASSEGNSGANVLTF
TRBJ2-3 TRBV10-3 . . TGTGCCATCAGTGAACGGAGTAGCTTGGAAGATACGCAGTATTTT CAISERSSLEDTQYF
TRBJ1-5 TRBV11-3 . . TGTGCCAGCAGCTTAGAGTCGCAGGTGGGCTTTGGCCAGCCCCAGCATTTT CASSLESQVGFGQPQHF
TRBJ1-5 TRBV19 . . TGTGCCAGTAGCGAAGGGAGAGGACAGCCCCAGCATTTT CASSEGRGQPQHF
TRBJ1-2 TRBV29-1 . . TGCAGCGTCGCACAGGGTAACTATGGCTACACCTTC CSVAQGNYGYTF
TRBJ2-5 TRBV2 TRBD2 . TGTGCCAGCAGTGGCTCCCTTAGCGGGGGCAACCAAGAGACCCAGTACTTC CASSGSLSGGNQETQYF
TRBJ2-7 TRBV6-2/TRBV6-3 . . TGTGCCAGCAGTTACCGGGACGTCTCCTACGAGCAGTACTTC CASSYRDVSYEQYF
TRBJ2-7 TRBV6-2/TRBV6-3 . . TGTGCCAGCAGTTACTACGGTTACGAGCAGTACTTC CASSYYGYEQYF
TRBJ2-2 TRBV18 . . TGTGCCAGCTCACCCACGCCCCCTTCAGCGAACACCGGGGAGCTGTTTTTT CASSPTPPSANTGELFF
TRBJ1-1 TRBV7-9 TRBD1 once TGTGCCAGCAGCTTACAGGGGGACGTTGAAGCTTTCTTT CASSLQGDVEAFF
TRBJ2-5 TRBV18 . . TGTGCCAGCTCACCATCCGGACACTTAGAGACCCAGTACTTC CASSPSGHLETQYF
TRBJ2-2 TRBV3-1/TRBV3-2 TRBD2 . TGTGCCAGCAGCGAACCCCGACTAGCGGGGGGGCCCGGGGAGCTGTTTTTT CASSEPRLAGGPGELFF
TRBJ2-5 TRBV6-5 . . TGTGCCAGCACTCTATACGACAGGTTCCAAGAGACCCAGTACTTC CASTLYDRFQETQYF
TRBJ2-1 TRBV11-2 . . TGTGCCAGCAGCCCGCGGATGGGGGCTAACAATGAGCAGTTCTTC CASSPRMGANNEQFF
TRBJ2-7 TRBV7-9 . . TGTGCCAGCAGCATACAGGATTCTGCCGAGCAGTACTTC CASSIQDSAEQYF
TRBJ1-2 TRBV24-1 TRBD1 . TGTGCCACCAGTGATTTGCCCAGGGGGGACTATGGCTACACCTTC CATSDLPRGDYGYTF
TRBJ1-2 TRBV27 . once TGTGCCAGCAGCCTGAGCCCGAGGTATGGCTACACCTTC CASSLSPRYGYTF
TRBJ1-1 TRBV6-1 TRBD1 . TGTGCCAGCAGTGATATGGGACAGAGCACTGAAGCTTTCTTT CASSDMGQSTEAFF
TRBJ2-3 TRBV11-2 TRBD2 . TGTGCCAGCAGCTTACGGTGGCGGGAGCAAGATACGCAGTATTTT CASSLRWREQDTQYF
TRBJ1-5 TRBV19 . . TGTGCCAGTATGAGCACCGGCAATCAGCCCCAGCATTTT CASMSTGNQPQHF
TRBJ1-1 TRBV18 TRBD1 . TGTGCCAGCTCACAATCTACAGGGGGCACTGAAGCTTTCTTT CASSQSTGGTEAFF
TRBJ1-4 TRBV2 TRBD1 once TGTGCCAGCAGTAGGGACAGGGGGAAGGGAGAAAAACTGTTTTTT CASSRDRGKGEKLFF
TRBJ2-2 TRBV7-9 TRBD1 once TGTGCCAGCAGCTTTCGGGGACAGGGGTCCGTCGGGGAGCTGTTTTTT CASSFRGQGSVGELFF
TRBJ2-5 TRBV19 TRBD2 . TGTGCCAGTAGTATGGGTTTGACTAGCGGAATCCTGGGGGAGACCCAGTACTTC CASSMGLTSGILGETQYF
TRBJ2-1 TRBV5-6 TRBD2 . TGTGCCAGCAGCCCGCAAGCTAGCGGGGCCTACAATGAGCAGTTCTTC CASSPQASGAYNEQFF
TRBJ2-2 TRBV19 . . TGTGCCAGTAGCGCGCGAGGGGTTTCCGGCACCGGGGAGCTGTTTTTT CASSARGVSGTGELFF
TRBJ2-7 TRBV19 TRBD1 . TGTGCCAGTAGTATTACCGGGACAGGGGGCAACGAGCAGTACTTC CASSITGTGGNEQYF
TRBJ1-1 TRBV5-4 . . TGTGCCAGCAGCCCACAGATCAGGGGGAACACTGAAGCTTTCTTT CASSPQIRGNTEAFF
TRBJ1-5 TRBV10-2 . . TGCGCCAGCACTGACAGCCTGGGTAATGGGAGGCAGCCCCAGCATTTT CASTDSLGNGRQPQHF
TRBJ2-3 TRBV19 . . TGTGCCAGTAGTGCAGCAGGATACACAGATACGCAGTATTTT CASSAAGYTDTQYF
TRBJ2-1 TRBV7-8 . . TGTGCCAGCAGCCCATATAGCGGAACCTACAATGAGCAGTTCTTC CASSPYSGTYNEQFF
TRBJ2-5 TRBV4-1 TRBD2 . TGCGCCAGCAGCCAAGAGAGTCACAGCGGGGGACAAGAGACCCAGTACTTC CASSQESHSGGQETQYF
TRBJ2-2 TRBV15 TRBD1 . TGTGCCACCAGCGGCGGACAGGGAGATACCGGGGAGCTGTTTTTT CATSGGQGDTGELFF
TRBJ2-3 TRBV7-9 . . TGTGCCAGCAGCCTGCCAAGGGATACGCAGTATTTT CASSLPRDTQYF
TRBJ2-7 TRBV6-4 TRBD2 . TGTGCCAGCAGCGAAGAGCGGGGGAGCTCCTACGAGCAGTACTTC CASSEERGSSYEQYF